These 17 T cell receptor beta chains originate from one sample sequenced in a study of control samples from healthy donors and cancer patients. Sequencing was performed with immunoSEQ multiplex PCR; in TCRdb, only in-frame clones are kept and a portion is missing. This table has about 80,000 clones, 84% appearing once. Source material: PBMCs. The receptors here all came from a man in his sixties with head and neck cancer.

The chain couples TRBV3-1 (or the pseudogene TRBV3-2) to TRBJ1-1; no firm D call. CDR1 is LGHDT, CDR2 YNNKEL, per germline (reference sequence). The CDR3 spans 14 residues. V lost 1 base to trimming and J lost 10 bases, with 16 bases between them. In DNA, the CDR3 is TGTGCCAGCAGCCAAGGAGCCACCCGAAAGGGAGCTTTCTTT. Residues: CASSQGATRKGAFF.

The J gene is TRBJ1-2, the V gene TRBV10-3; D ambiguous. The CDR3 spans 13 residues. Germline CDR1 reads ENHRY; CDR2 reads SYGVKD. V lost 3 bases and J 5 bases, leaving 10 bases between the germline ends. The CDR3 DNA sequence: TGTGCCATCAGTGATGGACGGCGGTATGGCTACACCTTC. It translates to CAISDGRRYGYTF.

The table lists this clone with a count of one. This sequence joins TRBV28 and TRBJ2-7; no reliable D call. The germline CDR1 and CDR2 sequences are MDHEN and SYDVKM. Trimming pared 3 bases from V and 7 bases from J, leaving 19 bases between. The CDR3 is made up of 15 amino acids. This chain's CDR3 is CASSLIMESLGEQYF. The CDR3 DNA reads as TGTGCCAGCAGTTTGATAATGGAGTCCCTGGGGGAGCAGTACTTC.

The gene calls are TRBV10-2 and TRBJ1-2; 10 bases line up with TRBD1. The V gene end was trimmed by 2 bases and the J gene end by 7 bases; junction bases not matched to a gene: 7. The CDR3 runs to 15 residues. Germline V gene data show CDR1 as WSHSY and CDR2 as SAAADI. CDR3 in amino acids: CASSEPGQGWSGYTF. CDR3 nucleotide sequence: TGCGCCAGCAGTGAGCCGGGACAGGGGTGGAGTGGCTACACCTTC.

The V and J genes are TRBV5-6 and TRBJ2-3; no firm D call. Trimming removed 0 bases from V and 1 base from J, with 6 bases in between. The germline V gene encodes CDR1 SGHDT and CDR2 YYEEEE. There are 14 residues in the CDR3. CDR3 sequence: CASSLGTGTDTQYF. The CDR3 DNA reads TGTGCCAGCAGCTTGGGTACAGGCACAGATACGCAGTATTTT.

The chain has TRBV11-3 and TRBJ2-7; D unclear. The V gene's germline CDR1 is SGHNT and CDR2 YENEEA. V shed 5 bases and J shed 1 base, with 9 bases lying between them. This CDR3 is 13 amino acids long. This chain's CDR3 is CASSLTLSYEQYF. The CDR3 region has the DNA TGTGCCAGCAGCCTGACACTTTCCTACGAGCAGTACTTC.

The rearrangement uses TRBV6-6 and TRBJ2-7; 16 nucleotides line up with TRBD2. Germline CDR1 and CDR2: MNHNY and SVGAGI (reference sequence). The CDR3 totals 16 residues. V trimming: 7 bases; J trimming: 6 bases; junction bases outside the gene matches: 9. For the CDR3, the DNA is TGTGCCAGCATGGTGGGACTAGCGGGAGGGATGGGCGAGCAGTACTTC. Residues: CASMVGLAGGMGEQYF.

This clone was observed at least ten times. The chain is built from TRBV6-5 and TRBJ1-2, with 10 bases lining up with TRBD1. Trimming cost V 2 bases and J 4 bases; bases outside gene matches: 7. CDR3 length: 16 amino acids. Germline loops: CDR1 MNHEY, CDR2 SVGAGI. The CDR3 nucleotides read TGTGCCAGCAGTTACCACAGGACAGGGGGTGGCTATGGCTACACCTTC. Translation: CASSYHRTGGGYGYTF.

CDR3 nucleotides: TGCGCCAGCAGTGAGGGGGTACACACTGAAGCTTTCTTT. This translates into CASSEGVHTEAFF. This sequence joins TRBV10-1 and TRBJ1-1; D remains unclear. Germline values: CDR1 WNHNN, CDR2 SYGVQD (reference sequence). With 2 bases removed from V and 3 bases from J, the gap between germline ends came to 7 bases. The CDR3 is 13 residues long.

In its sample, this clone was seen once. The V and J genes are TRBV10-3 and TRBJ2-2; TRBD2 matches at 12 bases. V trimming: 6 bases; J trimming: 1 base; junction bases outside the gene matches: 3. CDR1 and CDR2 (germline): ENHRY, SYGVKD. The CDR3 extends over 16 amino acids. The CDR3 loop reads CAISGTSGWNTGELFF. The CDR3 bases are TGTGCCATCAGCGGGACTAGCGGGTGGAACACCGGGGAGCTGTTTTTT.

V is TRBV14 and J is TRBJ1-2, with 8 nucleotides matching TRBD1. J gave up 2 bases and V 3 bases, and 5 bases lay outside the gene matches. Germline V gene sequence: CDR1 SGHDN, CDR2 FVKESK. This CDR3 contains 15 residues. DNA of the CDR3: TGTGCCAGCAGCCACCGACAGGGGATAAACTATGGCTACACCTTC. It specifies CASSHRQGINYGYTF.

The CDR3 sequence is CASSYSGTQEQFF. In DNA, the CDR3 is TGTGCCAGCAGTTACTCGGGGACCCAGGAGCAGTTCTTC. This chain joins TRBV6-2 or TRBV6-3 and TRBJ2-1; tentatively, D is TRBD1 or TRBD2 (5 bases each). The germline CDR1 and CDR2 sequences are MNHEY and SVGEGT. The CDR3 contains 13 residues. V gave up 0 bases and J gave up 10 bases, with 10 bases separating them.

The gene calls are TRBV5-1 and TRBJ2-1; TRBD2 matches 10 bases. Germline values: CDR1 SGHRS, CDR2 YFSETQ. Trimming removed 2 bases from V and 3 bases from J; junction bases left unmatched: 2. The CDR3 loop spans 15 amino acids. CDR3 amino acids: CASSFTSGDYNEQFF. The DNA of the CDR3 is TGCGCCAGCAGCTTCACTAGCGGGGACTACAATGAGCAGTTCTTC.

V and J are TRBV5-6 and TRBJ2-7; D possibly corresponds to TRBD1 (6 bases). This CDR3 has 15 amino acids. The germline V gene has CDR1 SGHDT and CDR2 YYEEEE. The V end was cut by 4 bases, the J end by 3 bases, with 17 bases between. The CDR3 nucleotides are TGTGCCAGCAGCCGAGTTAGATCAGGGGACTACGAGCAGTACTTC. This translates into CASSRVRSGDYEQYF.

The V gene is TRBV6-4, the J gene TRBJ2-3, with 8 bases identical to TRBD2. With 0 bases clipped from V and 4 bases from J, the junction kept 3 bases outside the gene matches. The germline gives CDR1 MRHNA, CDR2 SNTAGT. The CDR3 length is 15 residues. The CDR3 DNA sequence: TGTGCCAGCAGTGACTCGGCGGGAGGCGCAGATACGCAGTATTTT. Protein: CASSDSAGGADTQYF.

The chain's CDR3 is CATSDPRQGENQPQHF. The CDR3 nucleotides are TGTGCCACCAGTGATCCCCGACAGGGGGAAAATCAGCCCCAGCATTTT. The rearrangement uses TRBV24-1 and TRBJ1-5, with 9 bases identical to TRBD1. CDR3 length equals 16 residues. V shed 3 bases and J 4 bases; nucleotides not matched to a gene: 6. Per the germline V gene, CDR1 is KGHDR and CDR2 is SFDVKD.

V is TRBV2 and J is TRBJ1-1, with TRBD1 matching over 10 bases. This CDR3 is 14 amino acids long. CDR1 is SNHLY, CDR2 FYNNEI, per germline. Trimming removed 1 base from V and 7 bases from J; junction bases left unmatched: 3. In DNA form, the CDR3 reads TGTGCCAGCAGTGAAGTCGGACAGGGGGTTGAAGCTTTCTTT. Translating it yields CASSEVGQGVEAFF.